The 4 T cell receptor beta chains in this list originate from one sample, sequenced in a study of T cells in Graves' hyperthyroidism and ophthalmopathy. Researchers took RNA transcripts and amplified the TCR beta CDR3 regions from them. In the first-round RT-PCR of the TCR CDR3, the HTBI primer set was used. MiXCR was run by TCRdb on the multiplex PCR reads, yielding one entry per CDR3 protein. Here the sample spans approximately 700,000 distinct CDR3 sequences, just under 45% being singletons. Sequencing was performed on peripheral blood or thyroid tissue (not recorded which). These receptors were taken from an adult man with Graves' disease, either hyperthyroidism or ophthalmopathy (not recorded which).

The genes are TRBV9 and TRBJ1-2, with a tentative D call TRBD1 (5 bases). Germline values: CDR1 SGDLS, CDR2 YYNGEE. This CDR3 is 13 amino acids long. Trimming left V 4 bases short and J 3 bases short, with 10 bases between. The CDR3: CASSSSTDYGYTF. CDR3 nucleotides: TGTGCCAGCAGCTCCTCGACAGACTATGGCTACACCTTC.

A word on this clonotype: Being one base from a much bigger clone, this may be a read error. The chain has TRBV29-1 and TRBJ1-1; TRBD1 matches at 8 bases. Germline V lookup: CDR1 SQVTM, CDR2 ANQGSEA. This CDR3 contains 12 residues. V lost 6 bases and J lost 5; bases outside the gene matches: 5. CDR3 nucleotide sequence: TGCAGCGTCTTGACAGGGGATACTGAAGCTTTCTTT. It specifies CSVLTGDTEAFF.

Concerning this clonotype: It may be a read error: a sequence one base away is much more abundant. J is TRBJ1-2 and V is TRBV29-1; TRBD1 agrees at 8 bases. The V gene's germline CDR1 is SQVTM and CDR2 ANQGSEA. This CDR3 has 12 residues. The DNA for the CDR3 is TGCAGCGTTGAACCGACAGGGGCTGGCTGCACCTTC. It yields the protein CSVEPTGAGCTF.

This chain connects TRBV12-3 or TRBV12-4 to TRBJ2-5; the D gene is possibly TRBD2 (6 bases). The CDR3 contains 15 residues. With 8 bases removed from V and 2 bases from J, the gap between germline ends came to 18 bases. CDR3 nucleotide sequence: TGTGCCAGCTCTCGTGACGGGAGTGGGCAAGAGACCCAGTACTTC. This translates into CASSRDGSGQETQYF.